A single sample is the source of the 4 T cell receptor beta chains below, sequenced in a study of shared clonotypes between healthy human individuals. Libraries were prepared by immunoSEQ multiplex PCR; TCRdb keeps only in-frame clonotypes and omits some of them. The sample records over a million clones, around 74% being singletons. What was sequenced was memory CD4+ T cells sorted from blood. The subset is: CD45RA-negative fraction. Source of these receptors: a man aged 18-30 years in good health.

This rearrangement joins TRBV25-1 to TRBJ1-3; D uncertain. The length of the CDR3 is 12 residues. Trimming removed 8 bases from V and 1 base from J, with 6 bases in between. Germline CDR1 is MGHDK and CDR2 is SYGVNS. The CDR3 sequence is CASVGSGNTIYF. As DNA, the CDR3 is TGTGCCAGCGTGGGGTCTGGAAACACCATATATTTT.

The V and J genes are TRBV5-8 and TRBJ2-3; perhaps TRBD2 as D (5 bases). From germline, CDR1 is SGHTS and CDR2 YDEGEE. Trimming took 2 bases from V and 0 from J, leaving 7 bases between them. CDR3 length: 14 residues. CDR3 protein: CASSFGGSTDTQYF. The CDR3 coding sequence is TGTGCCAGCAGCTTCGGCGGGAGCACAGATACGCAGTATTTT. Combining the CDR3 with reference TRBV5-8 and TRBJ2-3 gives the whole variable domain EAGVTQSPTHLIKTRGQQATLRCSPISGHTSVYWYQQALGLGLQFLLWYDEGEERNRGNFPPRFSGRQFPNYSSELNVNALELEDSALYLCASSFGGSTDTQYFGPGTRLTVL.

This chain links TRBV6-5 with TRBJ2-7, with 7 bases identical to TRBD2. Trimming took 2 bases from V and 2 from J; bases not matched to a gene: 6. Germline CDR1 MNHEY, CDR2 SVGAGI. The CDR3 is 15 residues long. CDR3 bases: TGTGCCAGCAGTTACGCGGCTAGCGGAGCCTACGAGCAGTACTTC. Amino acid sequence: CASSYAASGAYEQYF.

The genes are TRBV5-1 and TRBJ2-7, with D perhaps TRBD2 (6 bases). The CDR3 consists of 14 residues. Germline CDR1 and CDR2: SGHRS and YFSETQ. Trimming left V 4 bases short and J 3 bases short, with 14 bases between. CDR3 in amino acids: CASSVGGEVYEQYF. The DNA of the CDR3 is TGCGCCAGCAGCGTGGGAGGAGAGGTCTACGAGCAGTACTTC.